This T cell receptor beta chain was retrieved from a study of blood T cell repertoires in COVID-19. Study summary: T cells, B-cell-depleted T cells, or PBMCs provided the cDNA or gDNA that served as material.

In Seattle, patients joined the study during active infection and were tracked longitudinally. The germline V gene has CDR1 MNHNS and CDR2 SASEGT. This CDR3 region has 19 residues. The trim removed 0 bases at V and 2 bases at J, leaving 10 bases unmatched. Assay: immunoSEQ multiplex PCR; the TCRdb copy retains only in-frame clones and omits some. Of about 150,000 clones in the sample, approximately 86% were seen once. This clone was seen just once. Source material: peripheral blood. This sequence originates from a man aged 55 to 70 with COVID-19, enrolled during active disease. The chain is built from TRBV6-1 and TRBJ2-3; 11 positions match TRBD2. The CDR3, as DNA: TGTGCCAGCAGTGAAGCGCTTCACGTGGGACTAGCGGTCACAGATACGCAGTATTTT. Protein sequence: CASSEALHVGLAVTDTQYF.